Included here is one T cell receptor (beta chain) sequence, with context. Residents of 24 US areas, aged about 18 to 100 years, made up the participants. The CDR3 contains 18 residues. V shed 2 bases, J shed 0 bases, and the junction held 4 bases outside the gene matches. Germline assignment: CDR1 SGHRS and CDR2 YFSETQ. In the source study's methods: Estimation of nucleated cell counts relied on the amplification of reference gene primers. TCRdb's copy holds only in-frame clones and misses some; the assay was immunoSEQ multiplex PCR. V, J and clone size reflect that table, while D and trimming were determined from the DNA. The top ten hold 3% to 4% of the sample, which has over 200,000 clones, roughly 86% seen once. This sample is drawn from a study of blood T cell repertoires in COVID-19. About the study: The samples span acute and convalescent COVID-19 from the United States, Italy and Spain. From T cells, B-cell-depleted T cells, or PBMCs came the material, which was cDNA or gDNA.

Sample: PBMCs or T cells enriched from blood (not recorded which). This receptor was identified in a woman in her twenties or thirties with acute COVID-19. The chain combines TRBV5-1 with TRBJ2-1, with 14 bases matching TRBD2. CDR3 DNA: TGCGCCAGCAGCTTCAGGACTAGCGGGGGGCGCTCCTACAATGAGCAGTTCTTC. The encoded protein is CASSFRTSGGRSYNEQFF.